What follows are 23 T cell receptor beta chains derived from one specimen sequenced in a study of T cell changes during pregnancy in multiple sclerosis. The assay was immunoSEQ multiplex PCR, and TCRdb's table has in-frame clones only and misses some. Of roughly 42,000 clones in the sample, approximately 90% are singletons; the top ten hold roughly 7.2%. The specimen comprised CD8+ T cells from peripheral blood mononuclear cells, sampled in the third trimester of pregnancy. The receptors come from a female donor with multiple sclerosis, enrolled in a pregnancy study.

This rearrangement joins TRBV7-8 to TRBJ2-3; 13 bases agree with TRBD2. The CDR3 length is 18 residues. Looked up from germline, CDR1 is SGHVS and CDR2 is FQNEAQ. V lost 0 bases, J lost 5 bases, and 8 bases stayed unmatched. This chain's CDR3 is CASSLARGTSGMGDTQYF. The CDR3 region has the DNA TGTGCCAGCAGCTTAGCGAGAGGGACTAGCGGGATGGGAGATACGCAGTATTTT.

The V call is TRBV27, the J call TRBJ2-7, with a weak D call TRBD1 (5 bases). CDR1 and CDR2 (germline): MNHEY, SMNVEV (reference sequence). With 8 bases removed from V and 0 bases from J, the gap between germline ends came to 8 bases. The CDR3 has 12 amino acids. The CDR3 protein is CASQGYSYEQYF. The CDR3 DNA follows: TGTGCCAGCCAGGGATACTCCTACGAGCAGTACTTC.

With respect to this clone: At the DNA level, this CDR3 is encoded by other sequences in the same sample as well. The J gene is TRBJ1-1, the V gene TRBV5-1; no definite D call. Trimming left V 4 bases short and J 7 bases short, with 8 bases between. The germline V gene encodes CDR1 SGHRS and CDR2 YFSETQ. The CDR3 is made up of 11 amino acids. CDR3 coding DNA: TGCGCCAGCAGCCTGGACGGTGAAGCTTTCTTT. This sequence encodes CASSLDGEAFF. The whole variable domain, filled in from reference TRBV5-1 and TRBJ1-1, reads KAGVTQTPRYLIKTRGQQVTLSCSPISGHRSVSWYQQTPGQGLQFLFEYFSETQRNKGNFPGRFSGRQFSNSRSEMNVSTLELGDSALYLCASSLDGEAFFGQGTRLTVV.

The CDR3 here is CASSLLGADGYTF. The CDR3 DNA is TGCGCCAGCAGCTTATTGGGGGCTGATGGCTACACCTTC. The V gene is TRBV5-1, the J gene TRBJ1-2; D possibly corresponds to TRBD1 (6 bases). V lost 2 bases and J lost 6, with 11 bases in between. This CDR3 is built from 13 residues. Germline V gene data show CDR1 as SGHRS and CDR2 as YFSETQ.

The J gene is TRBJ2-1, the V gene TRBV18, with D possibly being TRBD2 (5 bases). This CDR3 is built from 15 residues. Germline-derived CDR1 and CDR2 are KGHSH and LQKENI. V was shortened by 2 bases and J by 2 bases, with 10 bases between the two germline ends. The CDR3 nucleotides are TGTGCCAGCTCACCAAAACTAGGGACCTACAATGAGCAGTTCTTC. Translated: CASSPKLGTYNEQFF.

This chain uses TRBV19 with TRBJ2-5, with D possibly matching TRBD1 (5 bases). Trimming cost V 4 bases and J 1 base, with 10 bases left between them. This CDR3 spans 14 amino acids. CDR1 is LNHDA, CDR2 SQIVND, per germline (reference sequence). CDR3 DNA sequence: TGTGCCAGTAGTAGTAGGGGCACCCAAGAGACCCAGTACTTC. Protein sequence: CASSSRGTQETQYF.

This clone was detected a few times. The chain is built from TRBV6-5 and TRBJ1-2, with 8 bases matching TRBD1. Trimming at V came to 5 bases and at J to 3 bases, leaving 2 bases not matched to a gene. The germline V gene encodes CDR1 MNHEY and CDR2 SVGAGI. The CDR3 has 13 residues. The CDR3 DNA reads TGTGCCAGCAGTGCGGACAGGGACTATGGCTACACCTTC. This codes for CASSADRDYGYTF.

The rearrangement joins TRBV7-3 to TRBJ2-2, with 7 bases lining up with TRBD1. Per germline, CDR1 SGHTA and CDR2 FQGTGA. The CDR3 covers 15 residues. With 5 bases clipped from V and 1 base from J, the junction kept 4 bases outside the gene matches. Here the CDR3 reads CASSAAGGNTGELFF. CDR3 bases: TGTGCCAGCAGCGCGGCAGGGGGGAACACCGGGGAGCTGTTTTTT.

The chain couples TRBV6-6 to TRBJ1-1, with D unclear. The CDR3 loop spans 13 amino acids. V lost 10 bases, J lost 0 bases, and 12 bases lay in between. From germline, CDR1 is MNHNY and CDR2 SVGAGI (reference sequence). CDR3 residues: CATAQEMNTEAFF. DNA for the CDR3: TGTGCCACCGCCCAAGAGATGAACACTGAAGCTTTCTTT.

V gene TRBV5-1 combines with J gene TRBJ2-2, with TRBD1 matching 7 bases. Looked up from germline, CDR1 is SGHRS and CDR2 is YFSETQ. The CDR3 has 18 residues. The V gene end was trimmed by 5 bases and the J gene end by 2 bases; junction bases not matched to a gene: 15. In nucleotides, the CDR3 is TGCGCCAGCAGATACGACAGGGAACGTCGGGGTAACACCGGGGAGCTGTTTTTT. This sequence encodes CASRYDRERRGNTGELFF.

The J gene is TRBJ2-5, the V gene TRBV2, with D perhaps TRBD2 (6 bases). Trimming pared 1 base from V and 4 bases from J, leaving 10 bases between. The germline gives CDR1 SNHLY, CDR2 FYNNEI. The CDR3 length is 14 residues. The CDR3 reads CASSEGRVRETQYF. For the CDR3, the DNA is TGTGCCAGCAGTGAAGGGAGGGTTCGAGAGACCCAGTACTTC.

The chain combines TRBV5-6 with TRBJ1-4; D is undetermined. CDR1 is SGHDT, CDR2 YYEEEE, per germline. The CDR3 has 14 residues. V lost 1 base, J lost 6 bases, and 10 bases lay in between. CDR3 in amino acids: CASSLSTFDEKLFF. The CDR3 region has the DNA TGTGCCAGCAGCTTGTCGACATTCGATGAAAAACTGTTTTTT.

In nucleotides, the CDR3 is TGTGCCAGCAGCAGGACATACAATGAGCAGTTCTTC. It is translated as CASSRTYNEQFF. This chain links TRBV6-5 with TRBJ2-1, with D perhaps TRBD1 (5 bases). V was pared by 6 bases and J by 4 bases, with 7 bases between. Looked up from germline, CDR1 is MNHEY and CDR2 is SVGAGI. The CDR3 length is 12 residues.

The chain is built from TRBV5-6 and TRBJ2-5; tentative D call: TRBD1 (6 bases). Germline assignment: CDR1 SGHDT and CDR2 YYEEEE. The CDR3 is 17 residues long. Trimming shortened V by 1 base and J by 2 bases, and 18 bases separated the two germline ends. As DNA, the CDR3 is TGTGCCAGCAGCTTGTATATACTAGTACAGGGACAAGAGACCCAGTACTTC. This sequence encodes CASSLYILVQGQETQYF.

This chain links TRBV9 with TRBJ1-1; TRBD1 might be the D (6 bases). Trimming took off 1 base at V and 1 base at J, with 11 bases between the two ends. The CDR3 is 15 amino acids. Germline-derived CDR1 and CDR2 are SGDLS and YYNGEE. CDR3 coding DNA: TGTGCCAGCAGCGTAAATAAGGACAGGAACACTGAAGCTTTCTTT. It encodes CASSVNKDRNTEAFF.

The chain employs TRBV13 and TRBJ2-7; TRBD1 matches at 7 bases. CDR1 is PRHDT and CDR2 is FYEKMQ in the germline V gene (reference sequence). This CDR3 region has 14 residues. Trimming cost V 5 bases and J 0 bases; bases outside gene matches: 4. DNA of the CDR3: TGTGCCAGCAGCGCCCGGGACAGCTCCTACGAGCAGTACTTC. This codes for CASSARDSSYEQYF.

The V and J genes are TRBV9 and TRBJ1-5; 7 bases agree with TRBD1. Trimming cost V 4 bases and J 3 bases; bases outside gene matches: 7. CDR3 length equals 15 residues. Germline V lookup: CDR1 SGDLS, CDR2 YYNGEE. CDR3 loop: CASSPWDSPNQPQHF. CDR3 bases: TGTGCCAGCAGCCCCTGGGACAGTCCCAATCAGCCCCAGCATTTT.

The V call is TRBV4-3, the J call TRBJ2-2, with 7 bases lining up with TRBD1. The CDR3 is 15 amino acids. The V and J ends lost 3 bases and 4 bases, in that order; junction bases with no gene match: 5. Germline CDR1 reads LGHNA; CDR2 reads YSLEER. This chain's CDR3 is CASSQYRGGTGELFF. The CDR3 bases are TGCGCCAGCAGCCAGTACAGGGGTGGCACCGGGGAGCTGTTTTTT.

Only one count was recorded for this clone. V usage is TRBV4-3 and J usage is TRBJ2-6; D not resolved. Trimming took off 0 bases at V and 1 base at J, with 4 bases between the two ends. Germline CDR1 LGHNA, CDR2 YSLEER. The CDR3 runs 15 residues. The CDR3 DNA reads TGCGCCAGCAGCCAAGACGGTTCTGGGGCCAACGTCCTGACTTTC. Protein: CASSQDGSGANVLTF.

This chain joins TRBV7-6 and TRBJ2-5, with a tentative D call TRBD1 (5 bases). The germline V gene encodes CDR1 SGHVS and CDR2 FNYEAQ. This CDR3 spans 18 amino acids. Trimming left V 5 bases short and J 0 bases short, with 22 bases between. DNA for the CDR3: TGTGCCAGCAGCCAATTTCCGACAGCACAGGAGTACCAAGAGACCCAGTACTTC. The encoded protein is CASSQFPTAQEYQETQYF.

The genes are TRBV7-9 and TRBJ1-1; 7 positions agree with TRBD1. Germline CDR1 and CDR2: SEHNR and FQNEAQ (reference sequence). V dropped 0 bases and J dropped 4; count of bases not matched to a gene: 5. This CDR3 is built from 15 residues. CDR3: CASSLAEGAVTEAFF. CDR3 coding DNA: TGTGCCAGCAGCTTAGCGGAGGGGGCGGTCACTGAAGCTTTCTTT.

The count of this clone is one. V is TRBV6-1 and J is TRBJ1-1, with D possibly TRBD1 on 6 matching bases. This CDR3 comprises 17 residues. Trimming took off 2 bases at V and 3 bases at J, with 19 bases between the two ends. Germline V gives CDR1 MNHNS, CDR2 SASEGT. The CDR3 nucleotides are TGTGCCAGCAGTGAACTACCGGGGGCGGGAGGGCACACTGAAGCTTTCTTT. It specifies CASSELPGAGGHTEAFF.

J is TRBJ1-1 and V is TRBV28; 10 nucleotides match TRBD1. The CDR3 consists of 14 residues. Losses at the gene ends were 5 bases for V and 5 bases for J; bases not matched to a gene: 5. CDR1 is MDHEN, CDR2 SYDVKM, per germline. This CDR3 is CASSPWTGGTEAFF. The CDR3 DNA reads TGTGCCAGCAGTCCCTGGACAGGGGGAACTGAAGCTTTCTTT. The full variable domain, in which reference TRBV28 and TRBJ1-1 provide the parts outside the CDR3, is DVKVTQSSRYLVKRTGEKVFLECVQDMDHENMFWYRQDPGLGLRLIYFSYDVKMKEKGDIPEGYSVSREKKERFSLILESASTNQTSMYLCASSPWTGGTEAFFGQGTRLTVV.